These 29 T cell receptor beta chains came from one sample sequenced in a study of shared clonotypes between healthy human individuals. TCRdb's copy holds only in-frame clones and misses some; the assay was immunoSEQ multiplex PCR. Seen here are approximately 1,500,000 clones, 95% to 99% observed once, and the top ten hold around 0.47%. The source material was naive CD4+ T cells sorted from blood. Subset: CD45RA+ positively selected. These receptor sequences come from a young man in good health.

The chain couples TRBV7-9 to TRBJ2-2, with a possible D match to TRBD2 (6 bases). The length of the CDR3 is 15 residues. Trimming stripped 5 bases from V and 3 bases from J, with 13 bases between. The germline V gene has CDR1 SEHNR and CDR2 FQNEAQ (reference sequence). For the CDR3, the DNA is TGTGCCAGCAGCCCAGGGAGGTGGGACACCGGGGAGCTGTTTTTT. Its translation is CASSPGRWDTGELFF.

The chain combines TRBV9 with TRBJ2-7, with 12 bases matching TRBD2. The V and J ends lost 0 bases and 6 bases, in that order; junction bases with no gene match: 7. There are 16 residues in the CDR3. Germline V CDR1 and CDR2: SGDLS, YYNGEE. The CDR3 nucleotides read TGTGCCAGCAGCGTAGGGGAGACTAGCGGGAGCGGCGAGCAGTACTTC. As protein: CASSVGETSGSGEQYF.

The chain couples TRBV6-6 to TRBJ2-1, with TRBD1 matching over 11 bases. The ends lost 5 bases at V and 5 bases at J; junction bases unmatched: 5. The CDR3 loop spans 15 amino acids. Germline V gene sequence: CDR1 MNHNY, CDR2 SVGAGI (reference sequence). CDR3 nucleotides: TGTGCCAGCAGTCACCGGGACAGGGGGGACAATGAGCAGTTCTTC. It specifies CASSHRDRGDNEQFF.

The rearrangement links TRBV2 to TRBJ2-1; maybe TRBD1 (5 bases). Germline V gene sequence: CDR1 SNHLY, CDR2 FYNNEI. The CDR3 runs 15 residues. Deletions cut 7 bases from V and 3 bases from J, with 16 bases between. The CDR3, as DNA: TGTGCCAGCAATCTGGGGCGGACCAGCTACAATGAGCAGTTCTTC. It specifies CASNLGRTSYNEQFF.

This clone has only one observation. V usage is TRBV18 and J usage is TRBJ2-2, with D possibly matching TRBD2 (5 bases). The V gene lost 6 bases and the J gene lost 1 base, with 21 bases spanning the gap. Germline loops: CDR1 KGHSH, CDR2 LQKENI. The CDR3 has 18 residues. This CDR3 is CASSQRIGGSLNTGELFF. DNA for the CDR3: TGTGCCAGCTCCCAACGAATCGGAGGATCTCTGAACACCGGGGAGCTGTTTTTT.

This clone has a single count. The gene calls are TRBV25-1 and TRBJ2-7; D possibly corresponds to TRBD1 (5 bases). The CDR3 loop spans 13 amino acids. V shed 3 bases and J shed 2 bases, with 8 bases lying between them. The germline CDR1 and CDR2 sequences are MGHDK and SYGVNS. The CDR3 region has the DNA TGTGCCAGCAGTGATAAGACAGCCTACGAGCAGTACTTC. Its protein product is CASSDKTAYEQYF.

Regarding this clone: Other DNA sequences in the same sample also yield this CDR3. The gene calls are TRBV2 and TRBJ2-6; D remains unclear. Germline-derived CDR1 and CDR2 are SNHLY and FYNNEI. The CDR3 loop spans 14 amino acids. The germline V and J ends were trimmed by 6 bases and 0 bases, with 6 bases remaining between them. The CDR3 loop reads CASRGPSGANVLTF. CDR3 DNA: TGTGCCAGCAGGGGCCCCTCTGGGGCCAACGTCCTGACTTTC.

The rearrangement joins TRBV28 to TRBJ1-1; D may be TRBD1 (6 bases). CDR1 MDHEN and CDR2 SYDVKM come from the germline V gene. This CDR3 is 17 amino acids long. Trimming took 5 bases from V and 2 from J, leaving 21 bases between them. CDR3 DNA sequence: TGTGCCAGCAGTGGGACCCCAGGACAGAGAGAAAACACTGAAGCTTTCTTT. It encodes CASSGTPGQRENTEAFF.

This clone occurred once. This chain connects TRBV6-1 to TRBJ2-7, with 7 nucleotides matching TRBD2. The CDR3 is made up of 14 amino acids. V gave up 6 bases and J gave up 7 bases; unmatched junction bases: 12. Germline CDR1 MNHNS, CDR2 SASEGT. The CDR3 loop is CASSPSKLGGEQYF. CDR3 coding DNA: TGTGCCAGCAGCCCATCAAAATTGGGGGGGGAGCAGTACTTC.

The V and J genes are TRBV5-4 and TRBJ2-7; 8 nucleotides align to TRBD1. V lost 4 bases, J lost 4 bases, and 13 bases stayed unmatched. The CDR3 sequence is 16 residues long. Germline CDR1 SGHNT, CDR2 YYREEE (reference sequence). The CDR3 is CASSPRGGRGQYEQYF. The DNA for the CDR3 is TGTGCCAGCAGCCCCCGAGGGGGCAGGGGGCAATACGAGCAGTACTTC. The whole variable domain, remainder taken from reference TRBV5-4 and TRBJ2-7, is ETGVTQSPTHLIKTRGQQVTLRCSSQSGHNTVSWYQQALGQGPQFIFQYYREEENGRGNFPPRFSGLQFPNYSSELNVNALELDDSALYLCASSPRGGRGQYEQYFGPGTRLTVT.

On this clone: One junction end disagrees with the germline gene, perhaps due to a read error. The rearrangement uses TRBV6-5 and TRBJ1-1; a weak D match, TRBD1 (5 bases). The CDR3 runs to 15 residues. Looked up from germline, CDR1 is MNHEY and CDR2 is SVGAGI. CDR3 sequence: CASSPRATGHTKAFF. The CDR3 nucleotides are TGTGCCAGCAGTCCCAGGGCGACTGGTCACACTAAAGCTTTCTTT.

The chain has TRBV9 and TRBJ2-2; D tentatively reads TRBD1 or TRBD2 (5 bases each). Trimming left V 4 bases short and J 7 bases short, with 20 bases between. CDR3 size: 16 residues. The germline V gene has CDR1 SGDLS and CDR2 YYNGEE. CDR3 residues: CASSPSGTVDIGELFF. The CDR3 bases are TGTGCCAGCAGCCCATCGGGGACGGTCGACATCGGGGAGCTGTTTTTT.

V usage is TRBV10-1 and J usage is TRBJ2-1, with 8 positions matching TRBD1. CDR3 size: 15 residues. Germline-derived CDR1 and CDR2 are WNHNN and SYGVQD (reference sequence). Trimming at V came to 2 bases and at J to 5 bases, leaving 5 bases not matched to a gene. The CDR3, as DNA: TGCGCCAGCAGTGAGCTAGGGACAGGAGACAATGAGCAGTTCTTC. This codes for CASSELGTGDNEQFF.

The rearrangement joins TRBV7-7 to TRBJ2-7; possibly TRBD2 for D (6 bases). CDR1 SSHAT and CDR2 FNYEAQ come from the germline V gene (reference sequence). V lost 5 bases and J 4 bases, leaving 18 bases between the germline ends. The CDR3 loop spans 15 amino acids. The CDR3 region is CASSQYPTGEYEQYF. The CDR3 nucleotides read TGTGCCAGCAGCCAGTACCCGACGGGGGAGTACGAGCAGTACTTC. Based on the CDR3 plus reference TRBV7-7 and TRBJ2-7, the full variable domain is GAGVSQSPRYKVTKRGQDVTLRCDPISSHATLYWYQQALGQGPEFLTYFNYEAQPDKSGLPSDRFSAERPEGSISTLTIQRTEQRDSAMYRCASSQYPTGEYEQYFGPGTRLTVT.

The chain employs TRBV30 and TRBJ1-5; D unclear. With 2 bases removed from V and 0 bases from J, the gap between germline ends came to 20 bases. Germline loops: CDR1 GTSNPN, CDR2 SVGIG (reference sequence). The CDR3 is 18 residues long. CDR3 sequence reads: CAWSYGSSGLYSNQPQHF. For the CDR3, the DNA is TGTGCCTGGAGTTACGGGTCCTCTGGCCTCTATAGCAATCAGCCCCAGCATTTT.

The chain employs TRBV7-9 and TRBJ2-7; D unresolved. Germline V gene sequence: CDR1 SEHNR, CDR2 FQNEAQ (reference sequence). The CDR3 is 12 residues long. Trimming took off 5 bases at V and 6 bases at J, with 11 bases between the two ends. The CDR3 DNA reads as TGTGCCAGCAGCCTAATGACCAGCGAGCAGTACTTC. It translates to CASSLMTSEQYF.

V and J are TRBV18 and TRBJ2-7; the match to TRBD1 covers 8 bases. Per the germline V gene, CDR1 is KGHSH and CDR2 is LQKENI. CDR3 length: 15 amino acids. Trimming took 2 bases from V and 2 from J; bases not matched to a gene: 5. Written as DNA, the CDR3 is TGTGCCAGCTCACCAATACCGGGACAGGCCTACGAGCAGTACTTC. It codes for CASSPIPGQAYEQYF.

This sequence joins TRBV7-9 and TRBJ2-7; D might be TRBD2 (6 bases). CDR3 length equals 16 residues. The V gene lost 7 bases and the J gene lost 0 bases, with 19 bases spanning the gap. Germline V gives CDR1 SEHNR, CDR2 FQNEAQ (reference sequence). CDR3 in amino acids: CASIPILGGPSYEQYF. The CDR3 DNA sequence: TGTGCCAGCATCCCCATTCTCGGGGGTCCCTCCTACGAGCAGTACTTC.

This clone was seen a handful of times. The chain uses TRBV9 and TRBJ1-1; D not certain. The CDR3 has 14 residues. Germline V gives CDR1 SGDLS, CDR2 YYNGEE. V lost 4 bases and J lost 0, with 10 bases in between. CDR3 sequence: CASSLRVVNTEAFF. CDR3 in DNA: TGTGCCAGCAGCCTCCGTGTAGTGAACACTGAAGCTTTCTTT.

This chain links TRBV18 with TRBJ2-5; tentative D call: TRBD1 (6 bases). Between the trimmed V and J ends, which lost 2 bases and 4 bases, there was a span of 17 bases. Germline CDR1 and CDR2: KGHSH and LQKENI. There are 16 residues in the CDR3. The CDR3 nucleotides read TGTGCCAGCTCACCAAGGCAGGGGCCCGTGACAGAGACCCAGTACTTC. It yields the protein CASSPRQGPVTETQYF. Using reference TRBV18 and TRBJ2-5 for the parts outside the CDR3, the full variable domain is NAGVMQNPRHLVRRRGQEARLRCSPMKGHSHVYWYRQLPEEGLKFMVYLQKENIIDESGMPKERFSAEFPKEGPSILRIQQVVRGDSAAYFCASSPRQGPVTETQYFGPGTRLLVL.

The chain couples TRBV15 to TRBJ2-1; 8 nucleotides agree with TRBD1. This CDR3 contains 15 residues. Germline V CDR1 and CDR2: LNHNV, YYDKDF (reference sequence). Unmatched junction bases numbered 10, after V lost 4 bases and J lost 8 bases. CDR3 in DNA: TGTGCCACCAGCACCGGACAGGGTAAAAGGGATGAGCAGTTCTTC. Translation gives CATSTGQGKRDEQFF.

This sequence joins TRBV6-1 and TRBJ2-7, with D tentatively TRBD2 (5 bases). Trimming took 6 bases from V and 0 from J, leaving 12 bases between them. The CDR3 is 14 residues long. From germline, CDR1 is MNHNS and CDR2 SASEGT. This CDR3 is CASRVIATSYEQYF. Here the CDR3 DNA reads TGTGCCAGCAGGGTTATAGCGACCTCCTACGAGCAGTACTTC.

The CDR3 spells CASSQGPLAEKYPYNEQFF. In nucleotides, the CDR3 is TGTGCCAGCAGCCAAGGGCCTCTAGCGGAAAAATATCCCTACAATGAGCAGTTCTTC. V usage is TRBV14 and J usage is TRBJ2-1; TRBD2 matches at 7 bases. The CDR3 loop spans 19 amino acids. The germline gives CDR1 SGHDN, CDR2 FVKESK. With 1 base clipped from V and 2 bases from J, the junction kept 14 bases outside the gene matches.

The chain uses TRBV25-1 and TRBJ2-3; D gene uncertain. The CDR3 extends over 12 amino acids. Germline values: CDR1 MGHDK, CDR2 SYGVNS. V was pared by 5 bases and J by 5 bases, with 8 bases between. CDR3 DNA sequence: TGTGCCAGCAGTTTTCACGGAGATACGCAGTATTTT. This codes for CASSFHGDTQYF.

This sequence joins TRBV7-2 and TRBJ2-5, with 7 bases that match TRBD2. Germline CDR1 reads SGHTA; CDR2 reads FQGNSA. CDR3 length: 15 residues. The J segment lost 4 bases and the V segment lost 3 bases, leaving 8 bases of the junction unmatched. The CDR3 bases are TGTGCCAGCAGCTTGGACAAACTAGCGCGAGAGACCCAGTACTTC. Translated: CASSLDKLARETQYF.

The chain uses TRBV5-1 and TRBJ2-5; D remains ambiguous. CDR3 length: 14 residues. V was pared by 0 bases and J by 3 bases, with 9 bases between. CDR1 is SGHRS and CDR2 is YFSETQ in the germline V gene. The CDR3 region has the DNA TGCGCCAGCAGCTTGGAGGGTTCCGAAGAGACCCAGTACTTC. Its translation: CASSLEGSEETQYF.

V and J are TRBV6-5 and TRBJ2-7; TRBD2 matches 8 bases. The V segment lost 6 bases and the J segment 3 bases; nucleotides outside the gene matches: 7. CDR1 MNHEY and CDR2 SVGAGI come from the germline V gene. The CDR3 runs to 14 residues. CDR3 sequence: CASRPGRVSYEQYF. CDR3 in DNA: TGTGCCAGCAGACCCGGGAGGGTAAGCTACGAGCAGTACTTC.

V gene TRBV6-5 combines with J gene TRBJ2-7, with 7 positions matching TRBD2. The junction had 13 bases not matched to a gene; V was cut back by 6 bases and J by 5 bases. The CDR3 has 15 residues. Germline CDR1 is MNHEY and CDR2 is SVGAGI. The CDR3 nucleotides are TGTGCCAGCAGGAGGACTAGAGTGGGAGGCCACGAGCAGTACTTC. Protein sequence: CASRRTRVGGHEQYF.

The chain combines TRBV11-2 with TRBJ2-1, with D perhaps matching TRBD1 (6 bases). CDR1 and CDR2 from the germline V gene are SGHAT and FQNNGV. The V and J ends lost 5 bases and 4 bases respectively, with 15 bases between them. The CDR3 consists of 15 residues. The CDR3 bases are TGTGCCAGCAGCCCCCTGACAGGACAATACAATGAGCAGTTCTTC. It yields the protein CASSPLTGQYNEQFF.